The rows below give T cell receptor beta chains drawn from one sample of a study of post-analysis software for immune sequencing data. TCRdb fed the PCR reads into MiXCR, producing one record per CDR3 protein. The repertoire holds about 540,000 distinct CDR3 sequences, with roughly 34% as singletons. The sample comprised blood. Receptors originate from a girl aged 2-17 years with multiple sclerosis. The CDR3 runs from the conserved cysteine through the conserved F or W. A D gene is named only where the DNA matches it firmly. Clone size is shown for a subset of rows, as once, few, many or a class of expanded clone.

clone_size | j_call | v_call | d_call | cdr3_nt | cdr3_aa
few | TRBJ1-5 | TRBV6-5 | NA | TGTGCCAGCAGTTACTCGATTTCGGCGCCCCAGCATTTT | CASSYSISAPQHF
many | TRBJ2-5 | TRBV5-1 | TRBD2 | TGCGCCAGCAGCTCTGGGGGGGACTACCAAGAGACCCAGTACTTC | CASSSGGDYQETQYF
NA | TRBJ2-2 | TRBV9 | TRBD2 | TGTGCCAGCAGCGACACTAGCGGGGGTGTTACCGGGGAGCTGTTTTTT | CASSDTSGGVTGELFF
NA | TRBJ1-6 | TRBV5-1 | TRBD1 | TGCGCCAGCAGCATGGACAGGGAATATTCACCCCTCCACTTT | CASSMDREYSPLHF
few | TRBJ1-2 | TRBV15 | NA | TGTGCCACCGCATTACGGCAGGCATGGGGCTACACCTTC | CATALRQAWGYTF
few | TRBJ2-1 | TRBV11-2 | NA | TGTGCCAGCAGCATAGGACTTAGGGGGAATGAGCAGTTCTTC | CASSIGLRGNEQFF
few | TRBJ2-7 | TRBV6-6 | TRBD1 | TGTGCCACCCAACCGACAGGGAATCTCCTCTACGAGCAGTACTTC | CATQPTGNLLYEQYF
NA | TRBJ1-1 | TRBV20-1 | NA | TGCAGTGCCCCTCGACGGGTGAACACTGAAGCTTTCTTT | CSAPRRVNTEAFF
NA | TRBJ2-3 | TRBV2 | TRBD2 | TGTGCCAGCAGGAAGCTAGCGGGGGGGTCAGATACGCAGTATTTT | CASRKLAGGSDTQYF
NA | TRBJ1-1 | TRBV18 | NA | TGTGCCAGCTCACCACCGGGGAGGGGTTGGGTGAACACTGAAGCTTTCTTT | CASSPPGRGWVNTEAFF
few | TRBJ2-1 | TRBV20-1 | TRBD2 | TGCAGCGACTCCCCTTTCGGAGCGGGGGTTTACAATGAGCAGTTCTTC | CSDSPFGAGVYNEQFF
NA | TRBJ2-7 | TRBV10-3 | NA | TGTGCCATCAGTGAGTTCTGGCACCTCCCCTCCGAGCAGTACTTC | CAISEFWHLPSEQYF
NA | TRBJ2-3 | TRBV7-9 | NA | TGTGCCAGCAGCTTGGAACCACAGGGAATGAGCCCAGATACGCGGTATTTT | CASSLEPQGMSPDTRYF
NA | TRBJ1-4 | TRBV12-3/TRBV12-4 | NA | TGTGCCAGCAGCTCGGAGGGGTGGCGGGGCGAAAAACTGTTTTTT | CASSSEGWRGEKLFF
NA | TRBJ1-2 | TRBV14 | NA | TGTGCCAGCAGCCAAAGTACGCAGTCATTCTATGGCTACACCTTC | CASSQSTQSFYGYTF
NA | TRBJ2-5 | TRBV10-3 | NA | TGTGCCATCAGTTCCGGACTGCAAGGGGAGACCCAGTACTTC | CAISSGLQGETQYF
NA | TRBJ2-3 | TRBV9 | TRBD2 | TGTGCCAGCAGCGTAGCTTTAGGAAGCGGGGGCACAGATACGCAGTATTTT | CASSVALGSGGTDTQYF